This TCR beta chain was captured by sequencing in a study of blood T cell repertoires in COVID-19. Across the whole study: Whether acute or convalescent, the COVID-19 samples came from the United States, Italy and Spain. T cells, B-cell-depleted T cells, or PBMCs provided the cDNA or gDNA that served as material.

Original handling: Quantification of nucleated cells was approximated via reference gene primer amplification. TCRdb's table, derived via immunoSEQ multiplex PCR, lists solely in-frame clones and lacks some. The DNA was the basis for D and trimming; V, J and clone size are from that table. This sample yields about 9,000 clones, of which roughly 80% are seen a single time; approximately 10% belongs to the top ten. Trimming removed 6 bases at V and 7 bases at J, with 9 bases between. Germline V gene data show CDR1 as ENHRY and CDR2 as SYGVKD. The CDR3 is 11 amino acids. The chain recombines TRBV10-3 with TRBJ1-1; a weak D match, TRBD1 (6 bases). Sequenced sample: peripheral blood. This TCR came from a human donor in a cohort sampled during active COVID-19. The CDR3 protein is CAIREGGEAFF. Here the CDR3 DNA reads TGTGCCATCAGGGAAGGGGGTGAAGCTTTCTTT.